The rows below give T cell receptor beta chains drawn from one sample of a study of blood T cell repertoires in COVID-19. TCRdb keeps only in-frame clones here, not all; method: immunoSEQ multiplex PCR. Of some 400,000 clones detected, around 92% appear once; the ten largest clones hold less than 2%. Source material: PBMCs or T cells enriched from blood (not recorded which). These receptors were obtained from a woman aged 25-40 years who had recovered from COVID-19. Both conserved end residues are part of each CDR3. The order of the fields is clone size, D gene, J gene, V gene, CDR3 DNA, CDR3 protein. A D gene is named only where the DNA matches it firmly. Only part of the rows carry a size: once, few, many, or a class if the clone is expanded.

. | . | TRBJ1-3 | TRBV4-2 | TGTGCCAGCAGCCCGTCTCGGGGCTCTGGAAACACCATATATTTT | CASSPSRGSGNTIYF
once | . | TRBJ2-7 | TRBV28 | TGTGCCAGCAGTTTTGCGGGGCTAGGCTCCTACGAGCAGTACTTC | CASSFAGLGSYEQYF
few | TRBD1 | TRBJ1-1 | TRBV6-2/TRBV6-3 | TGTGCCAGCAGTCCGAGACAGGGGTGGGGGACTGAAGCTTTCTTT | CASSPRQGWGTEAFF
few | . | TRBJ1-2 | TRBV5-1 | TGCGCCAGCAGCGTAGATTCATATGGCTACACCTTC | CASSVDSYGYTF
. | TRBD1 | TRBJ1-2 | TRBV19 | TGTGCCAGTAGTCCCGTCCAGGGGGCTAACTATGGCTACACCTTC | CASSPVQGANYGYTF
. | . | TRBJ1-2 | TRBV3-1/TRBV3-2 | TGTGCCAGCAGCCCAGGGGCAGGGCTAACGGATAACTATGGCTACACCTTC | CASSPGAGLTDNYGYTF
. | . | TRBJ1-5 | TRBV19 | TGTGCCAGTAGTATGGCCCGAGGGAGCAATCAGCCCCAGCATTTT | CASSMARGSNQPQHF
. | . | TRBJ1-3 | TRBV6-1 | TGTGCCAGCAGTGAAGCCCCAGGGGACACCATATATTTT | CASSEAPGDTIYF
. | TRBD1 | TRBJ1-1 | TRBV7-8 | TGTGCCAGCAGCTTAGTCGGTTTCAGGGGGACTGAAGCTTTCTTT | CASSLVGFRGTEAFF
. | TRBD1 | TRBJ2-5 | TRBV11-3 | TGTGCCAGCAGCCCAACGACAGGGACGCAGACCCAGTACTTC | CASSPTTGTQTQYF
. | . | TRBJ2-1 | TRBV27 | TGTGCCAGCAGTTTATTTGCGGGGGCCCTCCGGGGGAATGAGCAGTTCTTC | CASSLFAGALRGNEQFF
. | . | TRBJ1-2 | TRBV5-1 | TGCGCCAGCCGAACCGGGGCGGGGAACTATGGCTACACCTTC | CASRTGAGNYGYTF
. | TRBD1 | TRBJ2-1 | TRBV2 | TGTGCCAGCAGAGGAGGACAGGGGCAGTTCTTC | CASRGGQGQFF
. | TRBD1 | TRBJ1-1 | TRBV7-8 | TGTGCCAGCAGCGACGACAGGGGATCCTTGAACACTGAAGCTTTCTTT | CASSDDRGSLNTEAFF
few | . | TRBJ1-2 | TRBV9 | TGTGCCAGCAGGCCCAACGGTGCTAACTATGGCTACACCTTC | CASRPNGANYGYTF
once | TRBD1 | TRBJ2-1 | TRBV28 | TGTGCCAGCAGCTCCCCCGGGACAGGGGTATTCAATGAGCAGTTCTTC | CASSSPGTGVFNEQFF
. | . | TRBJ2-1 | TRBV13 | TGTGCCAGCAGCTATCGGAGCGGTGGATTCTACAATGAGCAGTTCTTC | CASSYRSGGFYNEQFF
. | . | TRBJ1-1 | TRBV4-1 | TGCGCCAGCAGCCAAGTTGGCAGGGTCTCCCCCATGAACACTGAAGCTTTCTTT | CASSQVGRVSPMNTEAFF
once | TRBD1 | TRBJ1-1 | TRBV10-3 | TGTGCCATCAGTGGGGACAGAAAGCCTGAAGCTTTCTTT | CAISGDRKPEAFF
. | TRBD2 | TRBJ2-1 | TRBV11-3 | TGTGCCAGCAGCTTAGGGCTAGCGGGAGTGGAGTTCGATGAGCAGTTCTTC | CASSLGLAGVEFDEQFF
once | TRBD1 | TRBJ2-5 | TRBV7-2 | TGTGCCAGCAGCTTAGCACCGGGACAGGGAGAGACCCAGTACTTC | CASSLAPGQGETQYF
. | TRBD1 | TRBJ1-5 | TRBV7-9 | TGTGCCAGCAGCAAAGACCCGACAGGGGGCGCGGGCAATCAGCCCCAGCATTTT | CASSKDPTGGAGNQPQHF
once | . | TRBJ2-1 | TRBV28 | TGTGCCAGCAGAGGACAGAATGAGCAGTTCTTC | CASRGQNEQFF
. | . | TRBJ1-4 | TRBV3-1/TRBV3-2 | TGTGCCAGCAGCCCCGCAGGGACTAATGAAAAACTGTTTTTT | CASSPAGTNEKLFF